This TCR beta chain was sequenced in a study of cytomegalovirus exposure and HLA in healthy donors. Healthy bone marrow donors made up the donors. The primer mix had 60 Vbeta and 13 Jbeta primers. Libraries were prepared by immunoSEQ multiplex PCR; TCRdb keeps only in-frame clonotypes and omits some of them. Among a few hundred thousand clones, about 86% were seen once, and the ten largest hold 7% to 9%. The clonotype was recovered from a woman aged 60-70 years in good health and CMV-seropositive. Source material: PBMCs.

The DNA of the CDR3 is TGTGCCAGCAGTTTAAACAGGGGGCAAGGTGGCTATGGCTACACCTTC. It codes for CASSLNRGQGGYGYTF. This chain connects TRBV28 to TRBJ1-2; 9 bases map to TRBD1. V lost 2 bases and J lost 4; bases outside the gene matches: 8. Germline V lookup: CDR1 MDHEN, CDR2 SYDVKM. CDR3 length equals 16 residues.